These 7 T cell receptor beta chains came from one sample sequenced in a study of T cells expressing NK-cell markers. TCRdb re-called the 5' RACE reads and shows each CDR3 protein once, DNA omitted. Listed are about 380,000 distinct CDR3 sequences; under 6.5% falls within the top ten. Sequenced material: blood T cells: a sorted CD56 or NKG2C T cell subset, CD4+ or CD8+ T cells, or bulk PBMC T cells (not recorded which). These receptors came from a man between 18 and 69 years old in good health.

V is TRBV6-2 or TRBV6-3 and J is TRBJ2-6; TCRdb's assignment of TRBD1 cannot be checked, as there is no DNA. CDR1 MNHEY and CDR2 SVGEGT come from the germline V gene. CDR3 length: 16 amino acids. The CDR3 here is CASSYQTGSGANVLTF.

The chain is built from TRBV18 and TRBJ1-6. The CDR3 loop spans 15 amino acids. Germline CDR1 and CDR2: KGHSH and LQKENI. CDR3: CASSPGSWQDSPLHF.

The chain recombines TRBV6-1 with TRBJ2-5. CDR1 is MNHNS and CDR2 is SASEGT in the germline V gene. This CDR3 spans 14 amino acids. The CDR3: CASSQIQREETQYF.

V gene TRBV12-3 or TRBV12-4 combines with J gene TRBJ1-5; TCRdb's D gene call, TRBD1, goes unchecked for lack of DNA. The CDR3 contains 16 residues. The CDR3 sequence is CASSRREGLSNQPQHF.

CDR3 in amino acids: CASSRRGTYEQYF. V usage is TRBV11-2 and J usage is TRBJ2-7. This CDR3 spans 13 amino acids. Germline CDR1 reads SGHAT; CDR2 reads FQNNGV. The full variable domain, rest sourced from reference TRBV11-2 and TRBJ2-7, is EAGVAQSPRYKIIEKRQSVAFWCNPISGHATLYWYQQILGQGPKLLIQFQNNGVVDDSQLPKDRFSAERLKGVDSTLKIQPAKLEDSAVYLCASSRRGTYEQYFGPGTRLTVT.

This chain connects TRBV5-1 to TRBJ2-7; TCRdb reports TRBD2, a call that lacks DNA to check it against. CDR1 is SGHRS and CDR2 is YFSETQ in the germline V gene. The CDR3 has 15 residues. The chain's CDR3 is CASSLSGLAEFEQYF.

The chain recombines TRBV7-9 with TRBJ1-6. CDR3 size: 14 residues. Germline assignment: CDR1 SEHNR and CDR2 FQNEAQ (reference sequence). The CDR3 sequence is CASSSAGWASPLHF. The full variable domain, with the rest looked up from reference TRBV7-9 and TRBJ1-6, is DTGVSQNPRHKITKRGQNVTFRCDPISEHNRLYWYRQTLGQGPEFLTYFQNEAQLEKSRLLSDRFSAERPKGSFSTLEIQRTEQGDSAMYLCASSSAGWASPLHFGNGTRLTVT.